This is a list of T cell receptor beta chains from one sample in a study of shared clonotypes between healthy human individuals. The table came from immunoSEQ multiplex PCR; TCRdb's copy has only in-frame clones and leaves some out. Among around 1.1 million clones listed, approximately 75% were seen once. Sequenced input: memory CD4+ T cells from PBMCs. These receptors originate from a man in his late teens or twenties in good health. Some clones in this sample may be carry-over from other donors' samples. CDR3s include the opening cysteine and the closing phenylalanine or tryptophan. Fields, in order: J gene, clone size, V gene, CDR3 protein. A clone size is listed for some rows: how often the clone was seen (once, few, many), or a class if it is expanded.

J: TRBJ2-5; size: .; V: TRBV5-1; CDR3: CASSLMIRADEETQYF
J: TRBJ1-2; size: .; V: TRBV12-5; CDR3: CASGLGEALGGYTF
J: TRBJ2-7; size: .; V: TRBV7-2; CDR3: CASSLLAGAEQYF
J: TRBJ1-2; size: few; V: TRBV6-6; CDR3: CASRTPGARYGYTF
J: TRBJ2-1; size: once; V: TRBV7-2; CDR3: CASSSPYRGNEQFF
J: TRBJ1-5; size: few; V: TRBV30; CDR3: CAWSGAGPQHF
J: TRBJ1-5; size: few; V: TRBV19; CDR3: CASSTGQGRNQPQHF
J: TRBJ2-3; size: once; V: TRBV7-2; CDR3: CASSLGLAGFRGAGDTQYF
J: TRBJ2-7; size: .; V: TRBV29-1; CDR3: CSVGWGEVPYEQYF
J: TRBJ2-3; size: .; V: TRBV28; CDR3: CASSEPGRSTDTQYF
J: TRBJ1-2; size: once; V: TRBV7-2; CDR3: CASSPWTGTAGYTF
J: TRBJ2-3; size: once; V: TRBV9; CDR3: CASSALRTSGRAQYF
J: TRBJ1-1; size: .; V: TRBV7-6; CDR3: CASSPRQPATEAFF
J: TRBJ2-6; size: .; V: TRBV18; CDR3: CASSPPLAGYSGANVLTF
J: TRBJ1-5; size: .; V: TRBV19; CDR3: CASSKGQGMAQHF
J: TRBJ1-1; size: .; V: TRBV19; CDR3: CASSKSDMNTEAFF
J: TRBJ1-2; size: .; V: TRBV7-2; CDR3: CASSLRFYGYTF
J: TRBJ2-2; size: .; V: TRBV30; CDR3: CARGTGSGTGELFF
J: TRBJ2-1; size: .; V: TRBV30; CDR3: CAWSRSSGAYNEQFF
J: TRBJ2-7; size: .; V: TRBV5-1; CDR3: CASSPAGGAFYEQYF
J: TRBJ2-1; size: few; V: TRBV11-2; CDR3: CASSSRQDLSYNEQFF
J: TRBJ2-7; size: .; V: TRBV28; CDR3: CASSPPFGMGREQYF
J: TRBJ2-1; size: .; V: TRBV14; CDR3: CASSPRTVGEQFF
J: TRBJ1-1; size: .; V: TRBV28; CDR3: CAGKGQGYTEAFF
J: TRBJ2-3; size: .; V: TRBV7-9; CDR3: CASSLGLAGLRSSTDTQYF
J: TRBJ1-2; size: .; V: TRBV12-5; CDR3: CASGLAGGIYGYTF
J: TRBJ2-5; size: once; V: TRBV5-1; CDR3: CASSPRGGQGIAETQYF
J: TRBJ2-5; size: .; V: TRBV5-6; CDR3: CASSLAGLETQYF
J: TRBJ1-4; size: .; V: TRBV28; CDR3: CASSLSQGAGWEKLFF
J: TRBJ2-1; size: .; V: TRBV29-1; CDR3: CSARDYSYNEQFF
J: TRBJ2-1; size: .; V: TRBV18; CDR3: CASSPPSGSSYNEQFF
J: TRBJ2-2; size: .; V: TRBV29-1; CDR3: CSVVTKTNTGELFF
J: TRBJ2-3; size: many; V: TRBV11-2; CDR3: CASSSRDTQYF
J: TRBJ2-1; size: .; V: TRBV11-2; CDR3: CASSRVSGWNEQFF
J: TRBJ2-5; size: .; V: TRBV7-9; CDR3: CASSPPGVETQYF
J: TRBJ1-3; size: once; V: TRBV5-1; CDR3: CASSLTGGNTIYF
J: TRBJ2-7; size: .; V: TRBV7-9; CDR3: CASSQTGTGNEQYF
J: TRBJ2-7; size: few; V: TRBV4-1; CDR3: CASSSTSRYEQYF
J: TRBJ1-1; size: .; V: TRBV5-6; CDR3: CASSFTAGREAFF
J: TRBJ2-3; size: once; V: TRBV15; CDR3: CATSREAGTTDTQYF
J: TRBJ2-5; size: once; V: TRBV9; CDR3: CASSVGYQETQYF